This TCR beta chain is drawn from a study of OX40 agonist ivuxolimab in advanced cancers. Context from the whole study: Ivuxolimab was a fully human IgG2 agonistic monoclonal antibody targeting the costimulatory receptor OX40 (CD134). Of the roughly 52 dose-escalation patients, hepatocellular carcinoma was present in some 19, melanoma in roughly 15, renal cell carcinoma in 9 and head and neck cancer in 9. The purpose of peripheral TCRbeta sequencing was to test whether ivuxolimab changed TCR sequence diversity and led to clonal T-cell expansion. Three dose-escalation patients achieved partial responses, one with hepatocellular carcinoma and two with cutaneous melanoma. Prior anti-PD-1, anti-PD-L1 or anti-CTLA-4 therapy was permitted, and approximately 41% of dose-escalation patients had received checkpoint inhibitors. Intravenous ivuxolimab was administered to patients every 2 weeks at six dose levels: 0.01, 0.1, 0.3, 1.5, 3 and 10 mg/kg. The paper covers the monotherapy dose-escalation part of the phase I ivuxolimab trial, which included N of about 50 patients. A male proportion of around 80% and a mean age of 60 years, ranging from roughly 23 to 85, were recorded for the dose-escalation cohort.

Genomic DNA was extracted from sorted cells for sequencing of the TCRbeta CDR3 region. The immunoSEQ Assay was used for sequencing of TCRbeta CDR3 regions. TCRdb limited this immuneACCESS table to in-frame rearrangements with V and J called. A share of clones is missing; checked studies link under half to unresolved V genes, and the rest is unexplained. For this sample there are 50,000 to 65,000 clones; around nine tenths appear just once. 0.76% of the sample belongs to the ten largest clones. Counted from cysteine to phenylalanine, this CDR3 has 13 amino acids. CDR3 DNA only is kept here, 39 bases in frame from base 1. CDR1 MNHNS and CDR2 SASEGT were looked up in the germline V gene. V is clipped by 4 bases and J by 1 base, and the sequence between their germline boundaries is 7 bases long. Patients with autoimmune disease history or receiving systemic immunosuppression were excluded from the trial. Peripheral blood for TCR sequencing was collected from all dose cohorts at baseline, on cycle 4 day 1, and on cycle 7 day 1. The samples were drawn from a first-in-human, open-label, multicenter phase I dose-escalation trial of ivuxolimab. The trial enrolled adults with locally advanced or metastatic head and neck squamous cell, hepatocellular, melanoma or renal cell carcinoma. Before TCR sequencing, CD4+ and CD8+ T cells were separately sorted from peripheral blood.

Here is what the overall study found, with its caveats: Low levels of normalized T-cell clonal expansion were also seen in some nonresponding patients. In the 0.1-3.0 mg/kg groups, partial responders had among the lowest normalized peripheral clonal expansion, particularly in CD8+ T cells. After ivuxolimab, CD8+ T cells had more expanded clones than CD4+ T cells on average. The antigen specificity of the peripheral T cells that underwent clonal expansion was not determined. At doses of 0.1 to 3.0 mg/kg, clonal expansion of both CD4+ and CD8+ T cells in blood was seen between baseline and week 6.

Worth noting for this clone: Its binding antigen is unknown. The record has no base qualities; no much larger clone is one base away.

This receptor chain uses TRBV6-1 and TRBJ1-1, with the D gene not confidently named. This receptor was obtained from an adult with an advanced solid tumor such as melanoma, head and neck, liver or kidney cancer. The sequenced sample was CD4+ or CD8+ T cells sorted from blood, obtained in a trial of the OX40 agonist ivuxolimab. The DNA is TGTGCCAGCAGTGTTACTAGGAACACTGAAGCTTTCTTT. The resulting protein is CASSVTRNTEAFF.